This T cell receptor beta chain was obtained from a study of T-cell reconstitution after alpha-beta-depleted transplantation in children. Regarding the study as a whole: Surviving recipient T cells and intrathymic progenitors accounted for some patients' high TCRbeta diversity at day 60. Roughly two months post-transplant, alpha-beta T cells reportedly originated from several hundred graft clones that had expanded.

TCRbeta library preparation incorporated unique molecular identifiers. In TCRdb, the PCR reads were re-called with MiXCR into one record per CDR3 protein. The sample lists about 640,000 distinct CDR3 sequences; 10% to 15% were seen once. The sample holds a few counts of this clonotype. The antigen is undetermined. CDR3 size: 15 residues. V lost 3 bases to trimming and J lost 4 bases, with 12 bases between them. Per germline, CDR1 MDHEN and CDR2 SYDVKM. The receptor was derived from a male patient aged 10 to 17 who had a stem cell transplant for acute myeloid leukemia, so the T cells may come from the graft donor. The material sequenced was PBMCs, mostly from graft donor cells, taken 360 days after TCRalphabeta/CD19-depleted stem cell transplant. The V gene is TRBV28, the J gene TRBJ2-2, with D maybe TRBD1 (6 bases). The CDR3 is CASSFQGMSTGELFF. The CDR3, as DNA: TGTGCCAGCAGTTTCCAGGGGATGAGCACCGGGGAGCTGTTTTTT.